A single sample gave rise to the 14 T cell receptor beta chains below, sequenced in a study of response to subunit inactivated influenza vaccine. From the RT-PCR reads, TCRdb called clonotypes with MiXCR, one entry per CDR3 protein. The repertoire holds some 640,000 distinct CDR3 sequences, with approximately 14% as singletons. Sequencing used PBMCs from blood, obtained about 14 days before vaccination. The receptors were sampled from a man over 45 who received an inactivated influenza vaccine.

V usage is TRBV15 and J usage is TRBJ2-7, with a weak D call TRBD2 (5 bases). CDR3 length: 15 residues. In germline, CDR1 is LNHNV, CDR2 YYDKDF (reference sequence). Trimming pared 0 bases from V and 2 bases from J, leaving 11 bases between. In DNA, the CDR3 is TGTGCCACCAGCAGAGAGCGGGTTCCTACCTACGAGCAGTACTTC. It is translated as CATSRERVPTYEQYF. The full variable domain, in which reference TRBV15 and TRBJ2-7 provide the parts outside the CDR3, is DAMVIQNPRYQVTQFGKPVTLSCSQTLNHNVMYWYQQKSSQAPKLLFHYYDKDFNNEADTPDNFQSRRPNTSFCFLDIRSPGLGDTAMYLCATSRERVPTYEQYFGPGTRLTVT.

The CDR3: CASSSRDGGTEAFF. DNA of the CDR3: TGCGCCAGCAGCTCCCGGGATGGGGGCACTGAAGCTTTCTTT. This sequence joins TRBV5-1 and TRBJ1-1; D is perhaps TRBD1 (5 bases). The CDR3 length is 14 residues. Germline CDR1 is SGHRS and CDR2 is YFSETQ. Trimming pared 3 bases from V and 4 bases from J, leaving 13 bases between.

This clonotype was seen more than once but under ten times. The CDR3 DNA sequence: TGTGCCAGCAGCCAATACGTGGGTTACGAGCAGTACTTC. This encodes CASSQYVGYEQYF. The V gene is TRBV6-1, the J gene TRBJ2-7; D is undetermined. CDR1 MNHNS and CDR2 SASEGT come from the germline V gene. V lost 6 bases and J lost 4, with 13 bases in between. The length of the CDR3 is 13 residues.

This clonotype was seen many times. This chain connects TRBV20-1 to TRBJ2-7; a weak D match, TRBD1 (6 bases). Trimming pared 4 bases from V and 3 bases from J, leaving 7 bases between. The CDR3 has 11 amino acids. CDR1 and CDR2 from the germline V gene are DFQATT and SNEGSKA (reference sequence). The CDR3 DNA is TGCAGTGCTAACAGGGACTACGAGCAGTACTTC. Protein product: CSANRDYEQYF.

The chain is built from TRBV2 and TRBJ2-7; TRBD1 matches at 8 bases. CDR1 is SNHLY, CDR2 FYNNEI, per germline. This CDR3 spans 16 amino acids. J was trimmed by 0 bases and V by 9 bases; bases with no gene match: 13. The CDR3 protein is CASRTGPHFSSYEQYF. CDR3 coding DNA: TGTGCCAGTCGGACAGGGCCTCATTTTAGCTCCTACGAGCAGTACTTC.

The sample holds a few counts of this clonotype. V usage is TRBV7-9 and J usage is TRBJ1-6, with D uncertain. This CDR3 has 13 amino acids. Trimming stripped 5 bases from V and 11 bases from J, with 13 bases between. The germline CDR1 and CDR2 sequences are SEHNR and FQNEAQ (reference sequence). CDR3 region: CASSRRTETPLHF. The CDR3 DNA follows: TGTGCCAGCAGCCGAAGGACGGAGACACCCCTCCACTTT.

V is TRBV5-1 and J is TRBJ2-2; D not certain. Between the trimmed V and J ends, which lost 5 bases and 6 bases, there was a span of 8 bases. Germline V lookup: CDR1 SGHRS, CDR2 YFSETQ. The CDR3 length is 12 residues. The CDR3 DNA sequence: TGCGCCAGCAGAGGGTTCGCCGGGGAGCTGTTTTTT. This codes for CASRGFAGELFF.

In its sample, this clonotype was seen a few times. The rearrangement uses TRBV5-1 and TRBJ1-6; a possible D gene is TRBD1 (6 bases). The CDR3 consists of 13 residues. Trimming pared 2 bases from V and 11 bases from J, leaving 11 bases between. CDR1 and CDR2 (germline): SGHRS, YFSETQ. For the CDR3, the DNA is TGCGCCAGCAGCTTAACAGGGCCTCCACCCCTCCACTTT. This encodes CASSLTGPPPLHF. The whole variable domain, filled in from reference TRBV5-1 and TRBJ1-6, reads KAGVTQTPRYLIKTRGQQVTLSCSPISGHRSVSWYQQTPGQGLQFLFEYFSETQRNKGNFPGRFSGRQFSNSRSEMNVSTLELGDSALYLCASSLTGPPPLHFGNGTRLTVT.

A word on this clonotype: A much larger clone differs by one base, so this may be a read error. This sequence joins TRBV5-1 and TRBJ2-5; 9 nucleotides match TRBD1. Germline CDR1 and CDR2: SGHRS and YFSETQ. There are 16 residues in the CDR3. The CDR3 bases are TGCACCAGCCGCGTTCGTCCACAGGGGGCTGGGGAGACCCAGTACTTC. Encoded protein: CTSRVRPQGAGETQYF. Filled out from reference TRBV5-1 and TRBJ2-5, the complete variable domain reads KAGVTQTPRYLIKTRGQQVTLSCSPISGHRSVSWYQQTPGQGLQFLFEYFSETQRNKGNFPGRFSGRQFSNSRSEMNVSTLELGDSALYLCTSRVRPQGAGETQYFGPGTRLLVL.

This clonotype occurred a few times. The rearrangement joins TRBV11-1 to TRBJ2-3; D gene ambiguous. V lost 5 bases to trimming and J lost 0 bases, with 6 bases between them. This CDR3 comprises 13 residues. Germline V CDR1 and CDR2: SGHAT, FQDESV (reference sequence). CDR3 sequence: CASSAASTDTQYF. CDR3 in DNA: TGTGCCAGCAGCGCAGCGAGCACAGATACGCAGTATTTT.

This clonotype was seen more than once but under ten times. V usage is TRBV4-2 and J usage is TRBJ2-5; D gene ambiguous. Germline CDR1 and CDR2: LGHNA and YNFKEQ. Trimming took 5 bases from V and 4 from J, leaving 11 bases between them. This CDR3 has 13 amino acids. CDR3 residues: CASSKGYRETQYF. The CDR3, as DNA: TGTGCCAGCAGCAAAGGGTATCGAGAGACCCAGTACTTC.

A remark on this clonotype: The junction and the germline gene differ at one end; a read error may be behind it. The rearrangement joins TRBV5-1 to TRBJ2-3; D is perhaps TRBD2 (7 bases). Germline CDR1 reads SGHRS; CDR2 reads YFSETQ. The CDR3 covers 15 residues. DNA of the CDR3: TGCGCCAGCAGCATGGCGGGGGCGCGCACAGGTACGCAGTATTTT. Its translation: CASSMAGARTGTQYF.

The rearrangement joins TRBV6-5 to TRBJ1-5; D call uncertain. The V gene's germline CDR1 is MNHEY and CDR2 SVGAGI. V was cut by 0 bases and J by 0 bases, with 12 bases left in between. The CDR3 consists of 17 residues. Here the CDR3 reads CASSYSNLIYSNQPQHF. In DNA, the CDR3 is TGTGCCAGCAGTTACTCCAACCTTATCTATAGCAATCAGCCCCAGCATTTT.

The J gene is TRBJ2-1, the V gene TRBV6-1, with D perhaps matching TRBD2 (6 bases). The CDR3 length is 15 residues. Trimming stripped 5 bases from V and 8 bases from J, with 19 bases between. Per germline, CDR1 MNHNS and CDR2 SASEGT. CDR3 sequence reads: CASSRGGPGEYEQFF. CDR3 DNA: TGTGCCAGCAGTCGCGGTGGGCCGGGAGAATATGAGCAGTTCTTC.